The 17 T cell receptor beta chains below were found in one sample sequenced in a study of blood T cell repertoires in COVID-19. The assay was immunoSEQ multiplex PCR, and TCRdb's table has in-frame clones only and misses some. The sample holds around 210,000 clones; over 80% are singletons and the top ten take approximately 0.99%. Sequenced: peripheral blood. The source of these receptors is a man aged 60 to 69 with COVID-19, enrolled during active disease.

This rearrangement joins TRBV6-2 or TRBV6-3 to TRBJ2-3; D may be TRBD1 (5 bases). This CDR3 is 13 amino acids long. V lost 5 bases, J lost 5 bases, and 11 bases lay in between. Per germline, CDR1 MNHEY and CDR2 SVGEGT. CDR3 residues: CASSRTQVDTQYF. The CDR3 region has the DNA TGTGCCAGCAGTCGTACACAGGTAGATACGCAGTATTTT.

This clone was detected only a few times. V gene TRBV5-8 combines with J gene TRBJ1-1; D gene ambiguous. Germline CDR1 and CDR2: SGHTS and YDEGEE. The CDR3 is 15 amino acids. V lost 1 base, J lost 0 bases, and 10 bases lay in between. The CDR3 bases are TGTGCCAGCAGCTTGTCCGGGGTCATGAACACTGAAGCTTTCTTT. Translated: CASSLSGVMNTEAFF.

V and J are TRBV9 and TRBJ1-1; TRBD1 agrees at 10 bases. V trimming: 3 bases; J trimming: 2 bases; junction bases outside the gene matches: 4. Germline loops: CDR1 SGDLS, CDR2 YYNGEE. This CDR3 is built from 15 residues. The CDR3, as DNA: TGTGCCAGCAGCGCGACAGGGGGCGGTAACACTGAAGCTTTCTTT. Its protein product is CASSATGGGNTEAFF.

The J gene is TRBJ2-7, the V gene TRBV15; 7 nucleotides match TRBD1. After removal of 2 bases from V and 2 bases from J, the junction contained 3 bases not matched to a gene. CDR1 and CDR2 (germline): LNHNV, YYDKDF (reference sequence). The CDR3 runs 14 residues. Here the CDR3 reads CATSRNQGAYEQYF. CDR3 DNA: TGTGCCACCAGCAGAAATCAGGGGGCCTACGAGCAGTACTTC.

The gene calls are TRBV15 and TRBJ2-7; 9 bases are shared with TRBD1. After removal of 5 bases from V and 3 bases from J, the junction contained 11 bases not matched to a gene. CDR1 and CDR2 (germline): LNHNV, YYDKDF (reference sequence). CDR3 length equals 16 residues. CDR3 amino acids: CATSLQKTGGSYEQYF. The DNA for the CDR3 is TGTGCCACCAGCCTACAAAAGACAGGGGGTAGCTACGAGCAGTACTTC.

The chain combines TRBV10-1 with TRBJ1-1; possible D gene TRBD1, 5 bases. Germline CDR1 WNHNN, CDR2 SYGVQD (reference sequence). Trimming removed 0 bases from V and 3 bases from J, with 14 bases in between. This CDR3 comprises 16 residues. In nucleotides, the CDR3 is TGCGCCAGCAGTGAGTCGATTGGGGCCCTGGACACTGAAGCTTTCTTT. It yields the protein CASSESIGALDTEAFF.

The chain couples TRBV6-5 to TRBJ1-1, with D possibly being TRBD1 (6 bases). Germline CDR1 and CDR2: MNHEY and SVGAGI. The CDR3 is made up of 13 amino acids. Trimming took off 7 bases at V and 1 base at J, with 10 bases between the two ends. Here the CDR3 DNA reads TGTGCCAGCACCCTGACAGGGAACACTGAAGCTTTCTTT. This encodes CASTLTGNTEAFF.

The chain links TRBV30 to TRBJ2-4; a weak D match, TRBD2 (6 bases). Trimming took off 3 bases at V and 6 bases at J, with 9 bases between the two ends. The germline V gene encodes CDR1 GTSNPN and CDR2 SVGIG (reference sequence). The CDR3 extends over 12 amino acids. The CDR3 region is CAWRGLGNIQYF. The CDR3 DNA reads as TGTGCCTGGAGGGGACTGGGAAACATTCAGTACTTC.

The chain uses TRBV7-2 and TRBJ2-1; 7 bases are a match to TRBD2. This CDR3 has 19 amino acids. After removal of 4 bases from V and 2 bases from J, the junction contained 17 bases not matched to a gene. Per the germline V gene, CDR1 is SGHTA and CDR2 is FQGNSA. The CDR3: CASSSPDRGGRLTYNEQFF. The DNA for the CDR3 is TGTGCCAGCAGCTCCCCGGATCGGGGCGGGAGACTTACCTACAATGAGCAGTTCTTC.

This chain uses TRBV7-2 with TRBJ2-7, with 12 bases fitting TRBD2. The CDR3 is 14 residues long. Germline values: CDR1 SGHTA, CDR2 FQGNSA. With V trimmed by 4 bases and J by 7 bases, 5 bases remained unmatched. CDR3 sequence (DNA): TGTGCCAGCAGCTCTAGCGGGAGGGCAGGGGAGCAGTACTTC. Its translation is CASSSSGRAGEQYF. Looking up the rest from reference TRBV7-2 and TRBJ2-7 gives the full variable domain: GAGVSQSPSNKVTEKGKDVELRCDPISGHTALYWYRQSLGQGLEFLIYFQGNSAPDKSGLPSDRFSAERTGGSVSTLTIQRTQQEDSAVYLCASSSSGRAGEQYFGPGTRLTVT.

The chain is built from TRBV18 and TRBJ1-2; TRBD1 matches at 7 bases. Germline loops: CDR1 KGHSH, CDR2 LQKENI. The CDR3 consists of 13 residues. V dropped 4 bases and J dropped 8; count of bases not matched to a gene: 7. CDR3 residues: CASSRTGDRGYTF. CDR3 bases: TGTGCCAGCTCACGTACAGGGGATCGAGGCTACACCTTC.

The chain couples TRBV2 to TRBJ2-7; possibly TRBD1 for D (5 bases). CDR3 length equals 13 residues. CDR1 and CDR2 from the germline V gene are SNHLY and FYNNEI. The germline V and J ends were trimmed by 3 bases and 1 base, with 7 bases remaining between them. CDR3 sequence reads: CASSDRQSYEQYF. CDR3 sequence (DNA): TGTGCCAGCAGTGACAGACAGTCCTACGAGCAGTACTTC.

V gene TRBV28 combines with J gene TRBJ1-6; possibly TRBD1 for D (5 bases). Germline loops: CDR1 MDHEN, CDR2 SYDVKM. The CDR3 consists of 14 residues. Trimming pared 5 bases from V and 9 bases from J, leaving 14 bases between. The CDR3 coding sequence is TGTGCCAGCAGTAAAGAGGGGAGGGGTTCACCCCTCCACTTT. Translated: CASSKEGRGSPLHF.

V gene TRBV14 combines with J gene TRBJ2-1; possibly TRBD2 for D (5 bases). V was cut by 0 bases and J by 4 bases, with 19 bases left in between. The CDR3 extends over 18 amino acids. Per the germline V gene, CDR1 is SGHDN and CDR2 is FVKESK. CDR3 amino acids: CASSQEGRSRRRYNEQFF. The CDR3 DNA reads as TGTGCCAGCAGCCAAGAGGGCAGATCGAGACGGAGGTACAATGAGCAGTTCTTC.

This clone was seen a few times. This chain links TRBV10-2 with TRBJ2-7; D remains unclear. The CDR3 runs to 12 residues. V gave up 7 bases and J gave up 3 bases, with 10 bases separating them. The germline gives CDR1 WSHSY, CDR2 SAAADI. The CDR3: CASTQTGYEQYF. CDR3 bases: TGCGCCAGCACGCAGACTGGCTACGAGCAGTACTTC.

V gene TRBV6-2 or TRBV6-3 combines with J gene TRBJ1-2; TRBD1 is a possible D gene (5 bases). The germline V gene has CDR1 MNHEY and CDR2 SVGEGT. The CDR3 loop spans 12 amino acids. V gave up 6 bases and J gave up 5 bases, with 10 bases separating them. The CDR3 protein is CASSPQGYGYTF. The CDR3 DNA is TGTGCCAGCAGCCCCCAGGGTTATGGCTACACCTTC.

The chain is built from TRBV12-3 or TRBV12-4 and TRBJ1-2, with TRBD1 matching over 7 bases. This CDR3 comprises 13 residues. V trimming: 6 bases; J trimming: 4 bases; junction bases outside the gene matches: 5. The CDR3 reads CASRSDRLYGYTF. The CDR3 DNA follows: TGTGCCAGCAGATCGGACAGGCTCTATGGCTACACCTTC.